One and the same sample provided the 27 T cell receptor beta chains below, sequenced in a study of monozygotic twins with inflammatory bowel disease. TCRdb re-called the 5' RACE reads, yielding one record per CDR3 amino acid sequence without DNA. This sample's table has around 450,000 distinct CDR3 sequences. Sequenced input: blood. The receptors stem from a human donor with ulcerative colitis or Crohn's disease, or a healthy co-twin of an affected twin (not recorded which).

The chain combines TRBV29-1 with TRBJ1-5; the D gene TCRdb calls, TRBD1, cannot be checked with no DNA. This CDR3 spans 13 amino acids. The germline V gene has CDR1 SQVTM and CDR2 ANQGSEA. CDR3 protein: CSVSRAWDQPQHF.

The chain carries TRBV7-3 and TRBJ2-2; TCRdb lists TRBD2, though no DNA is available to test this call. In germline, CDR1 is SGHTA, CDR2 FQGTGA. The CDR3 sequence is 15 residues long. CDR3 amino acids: CASSPSWVGTGELFF.

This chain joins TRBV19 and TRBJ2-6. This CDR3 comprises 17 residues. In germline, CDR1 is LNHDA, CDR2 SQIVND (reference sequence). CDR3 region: CASSIDQTTPGANVLTF.

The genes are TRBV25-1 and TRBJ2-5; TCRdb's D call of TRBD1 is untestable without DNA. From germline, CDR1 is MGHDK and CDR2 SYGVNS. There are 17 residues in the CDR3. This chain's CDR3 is CASSEYRPGQPQETQYF.

CDR3 residues: CASSPGQRSTDTQYF. The rearrangement joins TRBV18 to TRBJ2-3; TCRdb names TRBD2, which stays unverified in the absence of DNA. The germline V gene encodes CDR1 KGHSH and CDR2 LQKENI. The CDR3 runs 15 residues.

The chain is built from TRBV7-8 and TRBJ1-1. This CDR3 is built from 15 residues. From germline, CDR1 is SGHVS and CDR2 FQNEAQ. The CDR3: CASSLAAHMNTEAFF.

The CDR3 region is CATSSRTGPFGQPQHF. The chain combines TRBV15 with TRBJ1-5; TCRdb names TRBD1, which stays unverified in the absence of DNA. The CDR3 has 16 residues. Germline V lookup: CDR1 LNHNV, CDR2 YYDKDF (reference sequence).

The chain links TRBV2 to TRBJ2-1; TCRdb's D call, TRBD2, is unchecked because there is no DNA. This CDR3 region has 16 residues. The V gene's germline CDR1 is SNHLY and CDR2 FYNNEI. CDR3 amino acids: CASSDPLAGASIEQFF.

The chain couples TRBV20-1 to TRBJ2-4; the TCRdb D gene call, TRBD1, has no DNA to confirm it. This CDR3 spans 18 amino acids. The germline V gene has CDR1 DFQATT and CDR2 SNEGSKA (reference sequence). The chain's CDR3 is CSARVLAGTILAKNIQYF.

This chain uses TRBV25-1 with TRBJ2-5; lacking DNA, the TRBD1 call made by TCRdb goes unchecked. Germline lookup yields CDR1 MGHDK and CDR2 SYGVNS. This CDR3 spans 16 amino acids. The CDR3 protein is CASSGGRDRLGGTQYF. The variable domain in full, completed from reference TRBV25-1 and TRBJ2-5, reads EADIYQTPRYLVIGTGKKITLECSQTMGHDKMYWYQQDPGMELHLIHYSYGVNSTEKGDLSSESTVSRIRTEHFPLTLESARPSHTSQYLCASSGGRDRLGGTQYFGPGTRLLVL.

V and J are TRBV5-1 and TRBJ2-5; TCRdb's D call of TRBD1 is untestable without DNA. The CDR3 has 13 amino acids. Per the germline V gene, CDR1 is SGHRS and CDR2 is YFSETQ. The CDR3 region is CASRRSGEETQYF.

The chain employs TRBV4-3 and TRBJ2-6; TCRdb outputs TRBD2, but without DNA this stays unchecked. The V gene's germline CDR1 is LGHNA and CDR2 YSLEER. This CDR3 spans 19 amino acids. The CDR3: CASSQDYRTSSPGANVLTF.

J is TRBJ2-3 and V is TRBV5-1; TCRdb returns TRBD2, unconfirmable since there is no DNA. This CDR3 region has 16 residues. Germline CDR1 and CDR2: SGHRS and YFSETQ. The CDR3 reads CASSLGSSGSTDTQYF. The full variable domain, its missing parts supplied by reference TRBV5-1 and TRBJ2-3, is KAGVTQTPRYLIKTRGQQVTLSCSPISGHRSVSWYQQTPGQGLQFLFEYFSETQRNKGNFPGRFSGRQFSNSRSEMNVSTLELGDSALYLCASSLGSSGSTDTQYFGPGTRLTVL.

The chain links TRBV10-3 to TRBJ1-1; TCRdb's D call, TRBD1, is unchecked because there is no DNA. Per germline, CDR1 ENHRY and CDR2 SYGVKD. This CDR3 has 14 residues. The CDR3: CAISLGQGGTEAFF.

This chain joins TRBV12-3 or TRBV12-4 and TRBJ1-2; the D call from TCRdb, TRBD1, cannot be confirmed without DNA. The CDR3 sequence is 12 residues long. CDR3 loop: CASSTGGHGYTF.

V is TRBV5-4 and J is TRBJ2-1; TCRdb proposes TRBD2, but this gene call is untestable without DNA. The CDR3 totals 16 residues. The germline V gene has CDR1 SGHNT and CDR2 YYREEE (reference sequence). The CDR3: CASSLGRGGAFGEQFF.

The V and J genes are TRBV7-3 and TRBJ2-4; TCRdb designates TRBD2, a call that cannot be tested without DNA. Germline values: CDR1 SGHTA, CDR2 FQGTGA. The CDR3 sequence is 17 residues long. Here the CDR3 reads CASSLLPAGSGNSIQYF.

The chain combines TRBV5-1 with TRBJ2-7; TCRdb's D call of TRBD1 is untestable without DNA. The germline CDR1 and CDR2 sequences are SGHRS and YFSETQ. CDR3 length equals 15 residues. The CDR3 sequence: CASSLTGLESYEQYF.

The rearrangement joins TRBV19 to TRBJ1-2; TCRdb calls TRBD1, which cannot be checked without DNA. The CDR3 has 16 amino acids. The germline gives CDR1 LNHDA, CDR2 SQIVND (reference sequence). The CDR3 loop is CARSIGTGSSTYGYTF.

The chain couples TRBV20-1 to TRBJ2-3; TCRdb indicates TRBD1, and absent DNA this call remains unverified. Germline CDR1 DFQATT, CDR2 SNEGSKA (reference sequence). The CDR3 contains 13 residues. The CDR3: CSAIYRREDTQYF.

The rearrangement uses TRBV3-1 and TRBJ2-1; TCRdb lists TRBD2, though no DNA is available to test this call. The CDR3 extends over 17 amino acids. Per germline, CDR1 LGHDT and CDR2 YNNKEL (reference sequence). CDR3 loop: CASSVIPTSGVYNEQFF.

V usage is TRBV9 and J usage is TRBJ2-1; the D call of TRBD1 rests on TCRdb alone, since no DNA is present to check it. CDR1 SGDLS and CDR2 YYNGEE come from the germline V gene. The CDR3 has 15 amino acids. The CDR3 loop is CASSPAQGSYNEQLF.

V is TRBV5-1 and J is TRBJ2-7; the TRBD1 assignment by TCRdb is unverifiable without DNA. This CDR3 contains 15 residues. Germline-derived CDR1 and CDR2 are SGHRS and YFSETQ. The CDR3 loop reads CASSSGDRKTYEQYF.

CDR3 region: CASSARLAAPYNEQFF. The V call is TRBV11-2, the J call TRBJ2-1; TCRdb designates TRBD2, a call that cannot be tested without DNA. The CDR3 spans 16 residues. Germline CDR1 is SGHAT and CDR2 is FQNNGV.

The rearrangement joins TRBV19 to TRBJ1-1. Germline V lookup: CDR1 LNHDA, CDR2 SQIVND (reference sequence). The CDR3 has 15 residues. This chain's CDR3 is CASSIPILGSTEAFF.

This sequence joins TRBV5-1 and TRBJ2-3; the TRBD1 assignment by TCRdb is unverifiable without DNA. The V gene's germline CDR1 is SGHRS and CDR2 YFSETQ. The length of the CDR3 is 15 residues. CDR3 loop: CASSSGQGIADTQYF.

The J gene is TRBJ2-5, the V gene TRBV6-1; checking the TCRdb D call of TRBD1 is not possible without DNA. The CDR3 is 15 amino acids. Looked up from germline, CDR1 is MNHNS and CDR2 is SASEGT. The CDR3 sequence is CASSENSGRQETQYF.